The 22 T cell receptor beta chains given below trace back to one sample, sequenced in a study of shared T cell receptors in the human thymus. Here immunoSEQ multiplex PCR was the method, and the copy in TCRdb shows in-frame clones only, minus some. The table includes hundreds of thousands of clones, around 87% detected once. These data also featured in a second study, about human thymus T cells.

Sequences were obtained from thymocytes. The receptors come from a boy under three years old with a congenital heart defect.

This sequence joins TRBV7-2 and TRBJ2-7; 8 positions agree with TRBD2. V gave up 5 bases and J gave up 2 bases; unmatched junction bases: 8. Germline V lookup: CDR1 SGHTA, CDR2 FQGNSA. The CDR3 loop spans 15 amino acids. CDR3 nucleotides: TGTGCCAGCAGCCCGACGGGACTAGGGCCCTACGAGCAGTACTTC. It codes for CASSPTGLGPYEQYF.

This sequence joins TRBV27 and TRBJ2-7, with unresolved D. Between the trimmed V and J ends, which lost 2 bases and 0 bases, there was a span of 14 bases. The CDR3 length is 16 residues. Germline-derived CDR1 and CDR2 are MNHEY and SMNVEV (reference sequence). In nucleotides, the CDR3 is TGTGCCAGCAGTTTAGATGCGGCAGTTAGCTCCTACGAGCAGTACTTC. Protein: CASSLDAAVSSYEQYF.

The CDR3 reads CASSQARSTSGARNEQFF. CDR3 nucleotide sequence: TGCGCCAGCAGCCAAGCCCGATCGACTAGCGGAGCTCGCAATGAGCAGTTCTTC. The chain combines TRBV4-1 with TRBJ2-1; 9 bases fit TRBD2. Germline CDR1 is MGHRA and CDR2 is YSYEKL. The CDR3 consists of 18 residues. Losses at the gene ends were 1 base for V and 6 bases for J; bases not matched to a gene: 13.

The chain couples TRBV14 to TRBJ1-4; 8 bases are a match to TRBD1. The germline V gene has CDR1 SGHDN and CDR2 FVKESK. CDR3 length: 16 residues. V was clipped by 4 bases and J by 4 bases; unmatched bases: 8. CDR3 in DNA: TGTGCCAGCAGCCGAACAGGGGACAGGCTTAATGAAAAACTGTTTTTT. Its protein is CASSRTGDRLNEKLFF.

The rearrangement links TRBV29-1 to TRBJ2-7, with a possible D match to TRBD1 (6 bases). Trimming cost V 7 bases and J 0 bases, with 13 bases left between them. CDR3 size: 13 residues. Germline-derived CDR1 and CDR2 are SQVTM and ANQGSEA. This CDR3 is CSGHREISYEQYF. The CDR3 DNA is TGCAGCGGCCACAGGGAAATCTCCTACGAGCAGTACTTC.

J is TRBJ2-1 and V is TRBV11-2, with D perhaps matching TRBD1 (6 bases). CDR3 length equals 17 residues. The germline V and J ends were trimmed by 1 base and 0 bases, with 13 bases remaining between them. Germline CDR1 and CDR2: SGHAT and FQNNGV. CDR3 DNA: TGTGCCAGCAGCTTAGGAGGGGGACCTAGCTCCTACAATGAGCAGTTCTTC. Translation gives CASSLGGGPSSYNEQFF.

The V gene is TRBV14, the J gene TRBJ2-1, with 13 bases aligning to TRBD2. CDR1 SGHDN and CDR2 FVKESK come from the germline V gene. V gave up 4 bases and J gave up 4 bases; unmatched junction bases: 10. The CDR3 covers 18 residues. DNA of the CDR3: TGTGCCAGCAGCCCGGGACTAGCGGGGTTCACTCGTTACAATGAGCAGTTCTTC. Protein: CASSPGLAGFTRYNEQFF.

The count of this clone is one. CDR3 in DNA: TGTGCCTGGAGTGTACGGGAAAACCGTCCCGGGACTAGCGGGAGACGGACCGGGGAGCTGTTTTTT. It translates to CAWSVRENRPGTSGRRTGELFF. The chain couples TRBV30 to TRBJ2-2, with TRBD2 identical over 14 bases. The CDR3 loop spans 22 amino acids. Per the germline V gene, CDR1 is GTSNPN and CDR2 is SVGIG (reference sequence). Germline trimming cut 0 bases from V and 5 bases from J; bases unmatched to any gene: 20.

The chain uses TRBV29-1 and TRBJ1-1, with a possible D match to TRBD1 (5 bases). Germline values: CDR1 SQVTM, CDR2 ANQGSEA. This CDR3 is built from 14 residues. V shed 3 bases and J shed 0 bases, with 11 bases lying between them. As DNA, the CDR3 is TGCAGCGTTGACCGGCAGGGCTTGAACACTGAAGCTTTCTTT. This sequence encodes CSVDRQGLNTEAFF.

The V and J genes are TRBV5-1 and TRBJ2-2; 9 positions agree with TRBD1. The J segment lost 4 bases and the V segment lost 3 bases, leaving 4 bases of the junction unmatched. There are 15 residues in the CDR3. CDR1 SGHRS and CDR2 YFSETQ come from the germline V gene. The CDR3 nucleotides are TGCGCCAGCAGCTCGGAGACAGGGGGCACCGGGGAGCTGTTTTTT. Protein sequence: CASSSETGGTGELFF.

The CDR3 DNA follows: TGCGCCAGCAGCCAGGGATTACCCGGACTAGCGCGGGGAGAGGCAGATACGCAGTATTTT. Residues: CASSQGLPGLARGEADTQYF. The rearrangement links TRBV4-1 to TRBJ2-3, with TRBD2 matching over 9 bases. The V and J ends lost 3 bases and 4 bases, in that order; junction bases with no gene match: 20. CDR1 and CDR2 (germline): MGHRA, YSYEKL. This CDR3 comprises 20 residues.

This clone showed up just once. The rearrangement joins TRBV21-1 to TRBJ2-2; the table's D call TRBD1 went unverified against the DNA. TRBV21-1 is a known pseudogene. This CDR3 comprises 15 residues. The CDR3 nucleotides read TGTGCCAGCAGCAGCCGGGACAGGGGGACCGGGGAGCTGTTTTTT. Residues: CASSSRDRGTGELFF.

The chain links TRBV7-2 to TRBJ2-5; TRBD2 matches at 12 bases. J gave up 0 bases and V 1 base, and 6 bases lay outside the gene matches. Germline CDR1 SGHTA, CDR2 FQGNSA. The CDR3 totals 18 residues. The CDR3: CASSLGDRLAGDQETQYF. CDR3 nucleotides: TGTGCCAGCAGCTTAGGAGACCGACTAGCGGGAGACCAAGAGACCCAGTACTTC. Complete variable domain (other parts from reference TRBV7-2 and TRBJ2-5): GAGVSQSPSNKVTEKGKDVELRCDPISGHTALYWYRQSLGQGLEFLIYFQGNSAPDKSGLPSDRFSAERTGGSVSTLTIQRTQQEDSAVYLCASSLGDRLAGDQETQYFGPGTRLLVL.

This clone came up once. The chain carries TRBV5-1 and TRBJ1-4; the D is unclear. The germline V gene encodes CDR1 SGHRS and CDR2 YFSETQ. CDR3 size: 17 residues. The V end lost 4 bases, the J end lost 2 bases, and 18 bases lay between the germline ends. CDR3 in amino acids: CASSPPEMGGTNEKLFF. The CDR3 region has the DNA TGCGCCAGCAGCCCTCCTGAAATGGGAGGGACTAATGAAAAACTGTTTTTT. The whole variable domain, remainder taken from reference TRBV5-1 and TRBJ1-4, is KAGVTQTPRYLIKTRGQQVTLSCSPISGHRSVSWYQQTPGQGLQFLFEYFSETQRNKGNFPGRFSGRQFSNSRSEMNVSTLELGDSALYLCASSPPEMGGTNEKLFFGSGTQLSVL.

The chain combines TRBV9 with TRBJ2-2; 7 nucleotides align to TRBD1. Per germline, CDR1 SGDLS and CDR2 YYNGEE. CDR3 length equals 17 residues. J gave up 3 bases and V 0 bases, and 8 bases lay outside the gene matches. This chain's CDR3 is CASSVAPTGPDTGELFF. The CDR3 DNA is TGTGCCAGCAGCGTAGCCCCGACAGGGCCGGACACCGGGGAGCTGTTTTTT. The entire variable domain, with the rest obtained from reference TRBV9 and TRBJ2-2, is as follows: DSGVTQTPKHLITATGQRVTLRCSPRSGDLSVYWYQQSLDQGLQFLIQYYNGEERAKGNILERFSAQQFPDLHSELNLSSLELGDSALYFCASSVAPTGPDTGELFFGEGSRLTVL.

This chain joins TRBV4-3 and TRBJ2-5; D is possibly TRBD2 (6 bases). The last part of the DNA fits TRBJ2-7 better; the J call may be wrong. The CDR3 length is 18 residues. Germline CDR1 and CDR2: LGHNA and YSLEER. CDR3 sequence reads: CASSQGHPPGGASNEQYF. For the CDR3, the DNA is TGCGCCAGCAGCCAAGGGCACCCCCCAGGCGGGGCGTCCAACGAGCAGTACTTC.

DNA of the CDR3: TGTGCCAGCAGCTTTACAGGGGCCGGGGAGCTGTTTTTT. This codes for CASSFTGAGELFF. The genes are TRBV7-3 and TRBJ2-2, with 7 bases that match TRBD1. Germline-derived CDR1 and CDR2 are SGHTA and FQGTGA. The CDR3 runs 13 residues. Unmatched junction bases numbered 1, after V lost 3 bases and J lost 6 bases.

V is TRBV14 and J is TRBJ1-5; possible D gene TRBD1, 6 bases. The germline V and J ends were trimmed by 4 bases and 2 bases, with 12 bases remaining between them. The germline V gene has CDR1 SGHDN and CDR2 FVKESK. This CDR3 has 15 residues. The chain's CDR3 is CASSRTGKGNQPQHF. In DNA form, the CDR3 reads TGTGCCAGCAGCCGTACAGGGAAGGGCAATCAGCCCCAGCATTTT.

The sample holds a few counts of this clone. Sequence at one end of the junction differs from germline and may be a read error. The chain has TRBV19 and TRBJ2-1; 9 bases line up with TRBD2. Germline CDR1 and CDR2: LNHDA and SQIVND (reference sequence). The CDR3 sequence is 15 residues long. CDR3 sequence: CASRIAGDSYNEQFF. The CDR3 DNA sequence: TGTGCCAGTAGAATAGCGGGGGACTCCTACAATGAGCAGTTCTTC.

V and J are TRBV29-1 and TRBJ2-7, with 12 bases identical to TRBD1. CDR1 is SQVTM and CDR2 is ANQGSEA in the germline V gene. The CDR3 covers 14 residues. Losses at the gene ends were 5 bases for V and 4 bases for J; bases not matched to a gene: 6. The CDR3 DNA is TGCAGCGTTCTACCGGGACAGGGGGCTTACGAGCAGTACTTC. Translated: CSVLPGQGAYEQYF.

The gene calls are TRBV6-1 and TRBJ2-2; the D is unclear. This CDR3 spans 11 amino acids. Germline CDR1 reads MNHNS; CDR2 reads SASEGT. The V and J ends lost 8 bases and 6 bases respectively, with 7 bases between them. The CDR3 coding sequence is TGTGCCAGCGGCCTGGCCGGGGAGCTGTTTTTT. Its protein is CASGLAGELFF.

J is TRBJ1-2 and V is TRBV6-6; D gene uncertain. Trimming shortened V by 6 bases and J by 2 bases, and 10 bases separated the two germline ends. This CDR3 has 13 amino acids. CDR1 MNHNY and CDR2 SVGAGI come from the germline V gene (reference sequence). DNA of the CDR3: TGTGCCAGCAGCTCGGACTTGAACTATGGCTACACCTTC. Protein sequence: CASSSDLNYGYTF.